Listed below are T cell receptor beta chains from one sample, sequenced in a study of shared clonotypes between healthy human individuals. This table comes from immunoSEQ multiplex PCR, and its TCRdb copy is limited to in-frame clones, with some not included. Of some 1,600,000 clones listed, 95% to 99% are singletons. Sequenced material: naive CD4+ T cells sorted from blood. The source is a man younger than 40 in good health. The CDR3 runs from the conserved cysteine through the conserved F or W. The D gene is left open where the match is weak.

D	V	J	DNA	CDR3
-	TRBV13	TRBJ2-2	TGTGCCAGCAGCTTTGGGCACCTGAGTTTATCCGGGGAGCTGTTTTTT	CASSFGHLSLSGELFF
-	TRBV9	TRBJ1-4	TGTGCCAGCAGCGAAGGGGTCACCTTTGAAAAACTGTTTTTT	CASSEGVTFEKLFF
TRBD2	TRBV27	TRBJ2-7	TGTGCCAGCAGTTTTACTAGCGGGTTGCCACGGGAGCAGTACTTC	CASSFTSGLPREQYF
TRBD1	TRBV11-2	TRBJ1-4	TGTGCCAGCAGCAGACAGGGGGCTAATGAAAAACTGTTTTTT	CASSRQGANEKLFF
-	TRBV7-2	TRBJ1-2	TGTGCCAGCAGCTTAGATCCGGGGATCTATGGCTACACCTTC	CASSLDPGIYGYTF
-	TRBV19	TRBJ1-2	TGTGCCAGTAGTGCTGGGGGCTATGGCTACACCTTC	CASSAGGYGYTF
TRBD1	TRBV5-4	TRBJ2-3	TGTGCCAGCAGCGACGGGACAGTCCGAAGCGCAGATACGCAGTATTTT	CASSDGTVRSADTQYF
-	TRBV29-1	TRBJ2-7	TGCAGCGTTGGTCACAGTTCTTTCGACGAGCAGTACTTC	CSVGHSSFDEQYF
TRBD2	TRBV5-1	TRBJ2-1	TGCGCCAGCAGCGAACGGACTAGCGGGGGGTTCTACAATGAGCAGTTCTTC	CASSERTSGGFYNEQFF
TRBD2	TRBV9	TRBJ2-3	TGTGCCAGCAGCGTAGCTAGTAGCGGGAGAGGTGAAGATACGCAGTATTTT	CASSVASSGRGEDTQYF
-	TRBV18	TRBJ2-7	TGTGCCAGCTCACCATCAGGCAGCTCGGCCGGCGAGCAGTACTTC	CASSPSGSSAGEQYF
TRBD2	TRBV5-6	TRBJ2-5	TGTGCCAGCAGCTTTATGGTGATTAGCGGGCAAGAGACCCAGTACTTC	CASSFMVISGQETQYF
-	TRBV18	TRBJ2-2	TGTGCCAGCTGGTGGAGTAACACCGGGGAGCTGTTTTTT	CASWWSNTGELFF
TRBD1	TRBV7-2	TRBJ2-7	TGTGCCAGCAGCCGGACAGGGCCCTACGAGCAGTACTTC	CASSRTGPYEQYF
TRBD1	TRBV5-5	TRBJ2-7	TGTGCCAGCAGCCTGGGACAGAACTCCTACGAGCAGTACTTC	CASSLGQNSYEQYF
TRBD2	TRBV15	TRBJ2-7	TGTGCCACCAGCAGAGAGGCACTAGCGGGGGCCTACGAGCAGTACTTC	CATSREALAGAYEQYF
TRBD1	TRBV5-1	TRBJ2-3	TGCGCCAGCAGAGACAGGGTGATGGGAGATACGCAGTATTTT	CASRDRVMGDTQYF
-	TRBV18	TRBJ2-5	TGTGCCAGCTCAACAAACATGCAAGAGACCCAGTACTTC	CASSTNMQETQYF
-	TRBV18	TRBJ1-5	TGTGCCAGCTCAGAGGGAGGGGCAGGGGCGCTCAATCAGCCCCAGCATTTT	CASSEGGAGALNQPQHF
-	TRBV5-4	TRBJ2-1	TGTGCCAGCAGCGCGACGGGACCCCTCTACAATGAGCAGTTCTTC	CASSATGPLYNEQFF
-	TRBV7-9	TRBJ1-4	TGTGCCAGCAGCTCCGGGGGGTTTGAACGTGGTGAAAAACTGTTTTTT	CASSSGGFERGEKLFF
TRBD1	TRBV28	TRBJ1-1	TGTGCCATATCGTCAGGGGGGGAGCACGCTTTCTTT	CAISSGGEHAFF
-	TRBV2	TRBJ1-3	TGTGCCAGCAGTGAAAGATCTGGAAACACCATATATTTT	CASSERSGNTIYF
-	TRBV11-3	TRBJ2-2	TGTGCCAGCAGCCACGGGGCCGACGGCACCGGGGAGCTGTTTTTT	CASSHGADGTGELFF